The rows below give T cell receptor beta chains drawn from one sample of a study of shared clonotypes between healthy human individuals. The assay was immunoSEQ multiplex PCR, and TCRdb's table has in-frame clones only and misses some. The sample holds over 2 million clones, 85% to 95% seen once. The sequencing sample was made of naive CD4+ T cells sorted from blood. The receptors come from a man aged 18 to 29 in good health. Both conserved end residues are part of each CDR3. D genes are given only for firm matches. Clone size is shown for a subset of rows, as once, few, many or a class of expanded clone.

J gene: TRBJ1-6; V gene: TRBV6-1; D gene: TRBD1; clone size: .; CDR3 DNA: TGTGCCAGCAGTGAACTCCTCAGGGGGCAGAATTCACCCCTCCACTTT; CDR3 protein: CASSELLRGQNSPLHF
J gene: TRBJ1-1; V gene: TRBV14; D gene: TRBD1; clone size: .; CDR3 DNA: TGTGCCAGCAGCCAAATTCCGGGACAGGGGACCACTGAAGCTTTCTTT; CDR3 protein: CASSQIPGQGTTEAFF
J gene: TRBJ1-2; V gene: TRBV2; D gene: .; clone size: few; CDR3 DNA: TGTGCCAGCAGCCAATATGGGTTGCCTGGCTACACCTTC; CDR3 protein: CASSQYGLPGYTF
J gene: TRBJ1-2; V gene: TRBV28; D gene: .; clone size: .; CDR3 DNA: TGTGCCAGCAGTTTAGCGGGCCCTGGCTACACCTTC; CDR3 protein: CASSLAGPGYTF
J gene: TRBJ2-1; V gene: TRBV29-1; D gene: .; clone size: once; CDR3 DNA: TGCAGCGTGCGATCCCAGGGTAATGAGCAGTTCTTC; CDR3 protein: CSVRSQGNEQFF
J gene: TRBJ2-1; V gene: TRBV5-1; D gene: .; clone size: .; CDR3 DNA: TGCGCCAGCAGCGAGGGGTCACGAGGGGGTGAGCAGTTCTTC; CDR3 protein: CASSEGSRGGEQFF
J gene: TRBJ2-7; V gene: TRBV6-1; D gene: TRBD1; clone size: .; CDR3 DNA: TGTGCCAGCCTCAAGGGGCAGGGGGCCTACGAGCAGTACTTC; CDR3 protein: CASLKGQGAYEQYF
J gene: TRBJ1-6; V gene: TRBV5-5; D gene: .; clone size: .; CDR3 DNA: TGTGCCAGCAGTATGGACATATCCGATAATTCACCCCTCCACTTT; CDR3 protein: CASSMDISDNSPLHF
J gene: TRBJ2-2; V gene: TRBV4-1; D gene: .; clone size: .; CDR3 DNA: TGCGCCAGCAGCCAACAAGAACAGGGACCCGGGGAGCTGTTTTTT; CDR3 protein: CASSQQEQGPGELFF
J gene: TRBJ2-1; V gene: TRBV5-1; D gene: TRBD2; clone size: .; CDR3 DNA: TGCGCCAGCATCGAGGGGGGGACTAGCCCCAATGAGCAGTTCTTC; CDR3 protein: CASIEGGTSPNEQFF
J gene: TRBJ2-1; V gene: TRBV6-5; D gene: .; clone size: once; CDR3 DNA: TGTGCCAGTTCGGACGGAGATTTAATTAATGAGCAGTTCTTC; CDR3 protein: CASSDGDLINEQFF
J gene: TRBJ2-2; V gene: TRBV5-4; D gene: .; clone size: .; CDR3 DNA: TGTGCCAGCAGTAAGGAGACGGGGAACACCGGGGAGCTGTTTTTT; CDR3 protein: CASSKETGNTGELFF
J gene: TRBJ2-7; V gene: TRBV10-3; D gene: TRBD2; clone size: once; CDR3 DNA: TGTGCCACCGCGGGGGGATTCTACGAGCAGTACTTC; CDR3 protein: CATAGGFYEQYF
J gene: TRBJ2-7; V gene: TRBV28; D gene: .; clone size: .; CDR3 DNA: TGTGCCAGCAGTTTAGGGGGCGGGGGCAGGAACGAGCAGTACTTC; CDR3 protein: CASSLGGGGRNEQYF
J gene: TRBJ1-2; V gene: TRBV6-6; D gene: .; clone size: .; CDR3 DNA: TGTGCCAGCAATTACAGGGAGTCGGATGGCTACACCTTC; CDR3 protein: CASNYRESDGYTF
J gene: TRBJ2-3; V gene: TRBV9; D gene: .; clone size: .; CDR3 DNA: TGTGCCAGCAGCTCGCCGACGGGGGCCGGCACAGATACGCAGTATTTT; CDR3 protein: CASSSPTGAGTDTQYF
J gene: TRBJ2-1; V gene: TRBV6-5; D gene: TRBD1; clone size: .; CDR3 DNA: TGTGCCAGCAGGCGGAAGGGACAGGGGTGGAATGAGCAGTTCTTC; CDR3 protein: CASRRKGQGWNEQFF
J gene: TRBJ2-5; V gene: TRBV7-2; D gene: TRBD1; clone size: .; CDR3 DNA: TGTGCCAGCAGCCCGAGACAGGGGAGGGAGACCCAGTACTTC; CDR3 protein: CASSPRQGRETQYF
J gene: TRBJ1-2; V gene: TRBV2; D gene: .; clone size: .; CDR3 DNA: TGTGCCAGCAGTGAACAGGGATATGGCTACACCTTC; CDR3 protein: CASSEQGYGYTF
J gene: TRBJ2-3; V gene: TRBV4-1; D gene: .; clone size: once; CDR3 DNA: TGCGCCAGCAGCCATTACGGGGCGGGAGATACGCAGTATTTT; CDR3 protein: CASSHYGAGDTQYF
J gene: TRBJ2-7; V gene: TRBV5-4; D gene: TRBD2; clone size: .; CDR3 DNA: TGTGCCAGCAGAGCGGGACTCTCTTCGTCCTACGAGCAGTACTTC; CDR3 protein: CASRAGLSSSYEQYF
J gene: TRBJ1-3; V gene: TRBV7-9; D gene: .; clone size: .; CDR3 DNA: TGTGCCAGCAGCTTATCTGGGAGTCCTGGAAACACCATATATTTT; CDR3 protein: CASSLSGSPGNTIYF
J gene: TRBJ2-7; V gene: TRBV11-1; D gene: TRBD1; clone size: .; CDR3 DNA: TGTGCCAGCAGCTCCACGCCGCTACCGGGACAGGGTTCGCGTGAGCAGTACTTC; CDR3 protein: CASSSTPLPGQGSREQYF
J gene: TRBJ2-7; V gene: TRBV6-1; D gene: .; clone size: .; CDR3 DNA: TGTGCCAGCAGTGCCCTTGCACTAACCTACGAGCAGTACTTC; CDR3 protein: CASSALALTYEQYF
J gene: TRBJ2-5; V gene: TRBV5-1; D gene: .; clone size: .; CDR3 DNA: TGCGCCAGCAGGCGGACGGGCGACGAGACCCAGTACTTC; CDR3 protein: CASRRTGDETQYF
J gene: TRBJ2-3; V gene: TRBV5-1; D gene: .; clone size: .; CDR3 DNA: TGCGCCAGCAGCGCCGGGGGTACGACAGATACGCAGTATTTT; CDR3 protein: CASSAGGTTDTQYF
J gene: TRBJ2-4; V gene: TRBV13; D gene: .; clone size: .; CDR3 DNA: TGTGCCAGCAGCCTAGCAGTCCTAGCCAAAAACATTCAGTACTTC; CDR3 protein: CASSLAVLAKNIQYF
J gene: TRBJ2-7; V gene: TRBV7-2; D gene: TRBD2; clone size: .; CDR3 DNA: TGTGCCAGCAGCATACCCTTAGTGGGAGGGGACGAGCAGTACTTC; CDR3 protein: CASSIPLVGGDEQYF
J gene: TRBJ1-2; V gene: TRBV18; D gene: .; clone size: .; CDR3 DNA: TGTGCCAGCTCATCCGGGACACCTAACTATGGCTACACCTTC; CDR3 protein: CASSSGTPNYGYTF